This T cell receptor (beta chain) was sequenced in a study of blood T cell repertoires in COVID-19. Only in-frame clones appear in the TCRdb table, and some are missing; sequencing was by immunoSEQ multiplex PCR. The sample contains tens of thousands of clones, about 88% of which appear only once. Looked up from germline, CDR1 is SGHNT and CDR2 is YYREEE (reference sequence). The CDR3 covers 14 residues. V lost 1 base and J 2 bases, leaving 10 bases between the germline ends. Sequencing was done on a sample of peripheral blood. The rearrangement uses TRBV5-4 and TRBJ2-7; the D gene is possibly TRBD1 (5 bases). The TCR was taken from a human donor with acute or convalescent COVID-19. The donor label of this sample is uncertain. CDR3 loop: CASSLRTQTYEQYF. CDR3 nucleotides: TGTGCCAGCAGCTTGAGGACACAAACCTACGAGCAGTACTTC.